Listed here are 25 T cell receptor beta chains from one sample, sequenced in a study of blood T cell repertoires in COVID-19. The assay was immunoSEQ multiplex PCR, and TCRdb's table has in-frame clones only and misses some. Here the sample spans some 160,000 clones, approximately 80% being singletons. The sequencing input was PBMCs or T cells enriched from blood (not recorded which). The receptors were sampled from a woman in her sixties who had recovered from COVID-19.

This clone showed up just once. This sequence joins TRBV2 and TRBJ2-1; 14 bases are a match to TRBD2. The trim removed 8 bases at V and 6 bases at J, leaving 6 bases unmatched. The germline V gene encodes CDR1 SNHLY and CDR2 FYNNEI. The CDR3 loop spans 15 amino acids. The CDR3 bases are TGTGCCAGCGCGACTAGCGGGGGGGGCCGCAATGAGCAGTTCTTC. Its protein is CASATSGGGRNEQFF. Full variable domain (missing parts from reference TRBV2 and TRBJ2-1): EPEVTQTPSHQVTQMGQEVILRCVPISNHLYFYWYRQILGQKVEFLVSFYNNEISEKSEIFDDQFSVERPDGSNFTLKIRSTKLEDSAMYFCASATSGGGRNEQFFGPGTRLTVL.

The rearrangement joins TRBV19 to TRBJ2-1, with 9 bases that match TRBD1. V trimming: 4 bases; J trimming: 0 bases; junction bases outside the gene matches: 10. This CDR3 has 18 amino acids. CDR1 and CDR2 from the germline V gene are LNHDA and SQIVND (reference sequence). As DNA, the CDR3 is TGTGCCAGTAGTAGAACCGGGACAGGGCCTAGCTCCTACAATGAGCAGTTCTTC. Protein: CASSRTGTGPSSYNEQFF. Together with reference TRBV19 and TRBJ2-1, the CDR3 gives the full variable domain: DGGITQSPKYLFRKEGQNVTLSCEQNLNHDAMYWYRQDPGQGLRLIYYSQIVNDFQKGDIAEGYSVSREKKESFPLTVTSAQKNPTAFYLCASSRTGTGPSSYNEQFFGPGTRLTVL.

The J gene is TRBJ1-4, the V gene TRBV29-1, with D possibly TRBD1 on 6 matching bases. CDR3 length equals 14 residues. Trimming removed 0 bases at V and 8 bases at J, with 13 bases between. From germline, CDR1 is SQVTM and CDR2 ANQGSEA. The CDR3 DNA reads TGCAGCGTTGAAGATCGGGGGGCTTCCGAAAAACTGTTTTTT. It translates to CSVEDRGASEKLFF.

V is TRBV6-5 and J is TRBJ1-1, with 7 positions matching TRBD1. This CDR3 region has 13 residues. From germline, CDR1 is MNHEY and CDR2 SVGAGI. V was pared by 5 bases and J by 3 bases, with 3 bases of the junction left unmatched. The CDR3 spells CASSQGGYTEAFF. For the CDR3, the DNA is TGTGCCAGCAGTCAGGGGGGTTACACTGAAGCTTTCTTT.

This chain connects TRBV6-6 to TRBJ2-7, with 9 bases fitting TRBD1. Trimming removed 6 bases from V and 3 bases from J; junction bases left unmatched: 6. The CDR3 covers 14 residues. Germline V gene sequence: CDR1 MNHNY, CDR2 SVGAGI (reference sequence). This chain's CDR3 is CASRDRGFYYEQYF. CDR3 DNA sequence: TGTGCCAGCAGAGACAGGGGGTTCTACTACGAGCAGTACTTC.

The CDR3 nucleotides read TGTGCCAGCAGTGACTCCCAGACGACAGAAGCTTTCTTT. Protein sequence: CASSDSQTTEAFF. This chain links TRBV6-4 with TRBJ1-1; D not certain. Deletions cut 0 bases from V and 8 bases from J, with 10 bases between. CDR1 is MRHNA, CDR2 SNTAGT, per germline. The CDR3 runs 13 residues.

This clone appeared once. The rearrangement uses TRBV5-8 and TRBJ1-1; 11 positions match TRBD1. Looked up from germline, CDR1 is SGHTS and CDR2 is YDEGEE. V shed 3 bases and J 10 bases; nucleotides not matched to a gene: 8. This CDR3 has 14 amino acids. The CDR3 DNA is TGTGCCAGCAGCTGGACAGGGGGCTTCGAGCGAGCTTTCTTT. Translated: CASSWTGGFERAFF.

This chain links TRBV13 with TRBJ2-3, with 13 nucleotides matching TRBD2. Germline V gene sequence: CDR1 PRHDT, CDR2 FYEKMQ (reference sequence). The trim removed 8 bases at V and 4 bases at J, leaving 9 bases unmatched. The CDR3 sequence is 16 residues long. The CDR3 DNA reads as TGTGCCAGCCAAATTAGACTAGCGGGGGGCGCAGATACGCAGTATTTT. This codes for CASQIRLAGGADTQYF.

V gene TRBV9 combines with J gene TRBJ2-1; 9 bases fit TRBD2. Germline V lookup: CDR1 SGDLS, CDR2 YYNGEE. The CDR3 is made up of 15 amino acids. V shed 2 bases and J 4 bases; nucleotides not matched to a gene: 4. CDR3 coding DNA: TGTGCCAGCAGCGTTAGCGGGGGCGAGTACAATGAGCAGTTCTTC. Amino acid sequence: CASSVSGGEYNEQFF.

This chain uses TRBV27 with TRBJ1-3; D gene uncertain. Germline V gene sequence: CDR1 MNHEY, CDR2 SMNVEV (reference sequence). The CDR3 totals 14 residues. Trimming removed 5 bases at V and 0 bases at J, with 8 bases between. The CDR3 reads CASSPISSGNTIYF. CDR3 coding DNA: TGTGCCAGCAGTCCCATTAGCTCTGGAAACACCATATATTTT.

The rearrangement uses TRBV30 and TRBJ1-1; D call uncertain. V was trimmed by 4 bases and J by 3 bases, leaving 15 bases between them. CDR3 length: 14 amino acids. In germline, CDR1 is GTSNPN, CDR2 SVGIG (reference sequence). CDR3 sequence reads: CAWTLGTIDTEAFF. The CDR3 DNA reads as TGTGCCTGGACCCTGGGCACAATCGACACTGAAGCTTTCTTT.

This clone was detected only once. The chain is built from TRBV2 and TRBJ1-2; the D is unclear. The CDR3 sequence is 13 residues long. From germline, CDR1 is SNHLY and CDR2 FYNNEI. V was trimmed by 3 bases and J by 4 bases, leaving 9 bases between them. The CDR3: CASSDYPPYGYTF. For the CDR3, the DNA is TGTGCCAGCAGTGACTACCCCCCCTATGGCTACACCTTC.

CDR3 sequence (DNA): TGTGCCAGCAGCTCGACTAGCGGGGGCCTCTCTGGGGCCAACGTCCTGACTTTC. This encodes CASSSTSGGLSGANVLTF. The J gene is TRBJ2-6, the V gene TRBV9; 12 bases line up with TRBD2. This CDR3 contains 18 residues. Germline V gene lookup returns CDR1 SGDLS and CDR2 YYNGEE. The V and J ends lost 4 bases and 0 bases, in that order; junction bases with no gene match: 5.

The CDR3 loop reads CAISEWGGRDTEAFF. The CDR3 region has the DNA TGTGCCATCAGTGAGTGGGGGGGGCGGGACACTGAAGCTTTCTTT. V gene TRBV10-3 combines with J gene TRBJ1-1; possible D gene TRBD1, 6 bases. Germline V gene data show CDR1 as ENHRY and CDR2 as SYGVKD. Trimming removed 1 base at V and 3 bases at J, with 12 bases between. CDR3 size: 15 residues.

This rearrangement joins TRBV5-1 to TRBJ1-5; D is undetermined. CDR1 SGHRS and CDR2 YFSETQ come from the germline V gene. The CDR3 runs 13 residues. The V end lost 0 bases, the J end lost 4 bases, and 5 bases lay between the germline ends. The CDR3 region has the DNA TGCGCCAGCAGCTTGGACAGTAATCAGCCCCAGCATTTT. Its translation: CASSLDSNQPQHF.

Here the CDR3 reads CASSAQGAEQFF. The CDR3 DNA reads TGTGCCAGCAGCGCACAGGGAGCTGAGCAGTTCTTC. This chain connects TRBV12-3 or TRBV12-4 to TRBJ2-1; possible D gene TRBD1, 6 bases. The CDR3 is 12 amino acids. Trimming cost V 6 bases and J 9 bases, with 12 bases left between them.

The chain couples TRBV7-2 to TRBJ1-1, with D unresolved. Germline V gene sequence: CDR1 SGHTA, CDR2 FQGNSA. CDR3 length: 14 residues. Trimming shortened V by 1 base and J by 3 bases, and 9 bases separated the two germline ends. The CDR3 reads CASSLGADYTEAFF. DNA of the CDR3: TGTGCCAGCAGCTTAGGGGCAGATTACACTGAAGCTTTCTTT.

The chain uses TRBV5-1 and TRBJ1-1; the match to TRBD1 covers 9 bases. Per the germline V gene, CDR1 is SGHRS and CDR2 is YFSETQ. V shed 1 base, J shed 8 bases, and the junction held 6 bases outside the gene matches. The CDR3 has 14 residues. The CDR3 spells CASSLSTGTGEAFF. CDR3 coding DNA: TGCGCCAGCAGCTTGAGTACCGGGACAGGGGAAGCTTTCTTT. Using reference TRBV5-1 and TRBJ1-1 for the parts outside the CDR3, the full variable domain is KAGVTQTPRYLIKTRGQQVTLSCSPISGHRSVSWYQQTPGQGLQFLFEYFSETQRNKGNFPGRFSGRQFSNSRSEMNVSTLELGDSALYLCASSLSTGTGEAFFGQGTRLTVV.

The chain couples TRBV6-5 to TRBJ2-3, with a tentative D call TRBD2 (7 bases). This CDR3 spans 15 amino acids. Germline CDR1 MNHEY, CDR2 SVGAGI. The V and J ends lost 6 bases and 0 bases respectively, with 13 bases between them. In DNA form, the CDR3 reads TGTGCCAGCAGACCTAGGGGGGGGAGCACAGATACGCAGTATTTT. It codes for CASRPRGGSTDTQYF.

This sequence joins TRBV6-1 and TRBJ2-7; 9 nucleotides align to TRBD1. V lost 3 bases to trimming and J lost 4 bases; unmatched junction nucleotides: 13. Germline CDR1 reads MNHNS; CDR2 reads SASEGT. The CDR3 length is 17 residues. CDR3: CASSDPSGTGYLYEQYF. CDR3 bases: TGTGCCAGCAGTGACCCCTCCGGGACAGGGTATCTTTACGAGCAGTACTTC.

The sample holds a few counts of this clone. Without the conserved terminal phenylalanine or tryptophan, this CDR3 likely stems from a read error. The limits of the CDR3 on the DNA are not certain, so only TCRdb's listed CDR3 is given. The rearrangement joins TRBV19 to TRBJ1-2; the table gives TRBD1 as D, unverified against the DNA. Germline V gene data show CDR1 as LNHDA and CDR2 as SQIVND (reference sequence). A total of 8 residues make up the CDR3, ends included. The CDR3 sequence is CASTRQSA.

V usage is TRBV5-1 and J usage is TRBJ2-3; D might be TRBD2 (5 bases). V was cut by 4 bases and J by 6 bases, with 12 bases left in between. The CDR3 extends over 13 amino acids. Germline CDR1 reads SGHRS; CDR2 reads YFSETQ. This CDR3 reads CASSLGLADTQYF. As DNA, the CDR3 is TGCGCCAGCAGCCTCGGACTTGCCGATACGCAGTATTTT. Supplemented by reference TRBV5-1 and TRBJ2-3, the full variable domain reads KAGVTQTPRYLIKTRGQQVTLSCSPISGHRSVSWYQQTPGQGLQFLFEYFSETQRNKGNFPGRFSGRQFSNSRSEMNVSTLELGDSALYLCASSLGLADTQYFGPGTRLTVL.

The chain carries TRBV7-2 and TRBJ2-7; D might be TRBD1 (6 bases). In germline, CDR1 is SGHTA, CDR2 FQGNSA. This CDR3 spans 14 amino acids. V shed 5 bases and J shed 2 bases, with 13 bases lying between them. CDR3 coding DNA: TGTGCCAGCAGCCAACAGGGCCCCCCCTACGAGCAGTACTTC. This gives the protein CASSQQGPPYEQYF.

This sequence joins TRBV5-1 and TRBJ1-6; 7 bases agree with TRBD1. Trimming removed 0 bases from V and 3 bases from J; junction bases left unmatched: 6. This CDR3 is 17 amino acids long. Germline V gives CDR1 SGHRS, CDR2 YFSETQ. CDR3 region: CASSLADRIRYNSPLHF. The CDR3, as DNA: TGCGCCAGCAGCTTGGCGGACAGGATACGCTATAATTCACCCCTCCACTTT.

The sample holds a few counts of this clone. The V gene is TRBV4-1, the J gene TRBJ2-2; perhaps TRBD1 as D (6 bases). The CDR3 is 14 amino acids. Deletions cut 6 bases from V and 4 bases from J, with 12 bases between. Germline V gene lookup returns CDR1 MGHRA and CDR2 YSYEKL. The CDR3 here is CASSRQDSTGELFF. In DNA form, the CDR3 reads TGCGCCAGCAGTCGACAGGACAGCACCGGGGAGCTGTTTTTT.